This T cell receptor (beta chain) was captured by sequencing in a study of cytomegalovirus exposure and HLA in healthy donors. The junction had 2 bases not matched to a gene; V was cut back by 3 bases and J by 4 bases. CDR3 length equals 15 residues. From germline, CDR1 is SEHNR and CDR2 FQNEAQ (reference sequence). The PCR was carried out with 60 Vbeta primers and 13 Jbeta primers. Only in-frame clones appear in the TCRdb table, and some are missing; sequencing was by immunoSEQ multiplex PCR. The sample carries more than 65,000 clones, roughly 79% recorded once. The clonotype comes from a man aged 18 to 29 in good health and CMV-seropositive. V and J are TRBV7-9 and TRBJ1-4; 10 nucleotides align to TRBD1. Specimen: PBMCs. The CDR3 loop reads CASSLTGGGNEKLFF. The CDR3 coding sequence is TGTGCCAGCAGCTTGACAGGGGGCGGTAATGAAAAACTGTTTTTT.